Below are 20 T cell receptor beta chains sequenced from a single sample in a study of vaccination and CD4 T cells after COVID-19. Treatment reported: roughly ten-day PBMC culture with coronavirus spike peptide pools or control peptides (ViraFEST assay). It was before the COVID-19 pandemic (2011-2018) that the unexposed donor's CD4+ T cells were collected. These receptors have no identified antigens. Cultured CD4+ T cells had their DNA profiled by the Oncomine TCR Beta short-read assay. It was cultured CD4+ T cells from which genomic DNA was extracted. TCRdb reanalysed the PCR reads using MiXCR and keeps one entry per CDR3 protein. There are 10,000 or so distinct CDR3 sequences in the sample; 30% to 40% occur only once, and roughly a fifth lies in the top ten. The sample taken for sequencing was CD4+ T cells from blood, cultured in vitro. The receptors were sampled from a human donor in good health.

CDR3 region: CASSSLTGSGNTIYF. For the CDR3, the DNA is TGTGCCAGCAGTTCCTTGACAGGGAGTGGAAACACCATATATTTT. The genes are TRBV6-5 and TRBJ1-3, with 7 bases lining up with TRBD1. Germline V gene sequence: CDR1 MNHEY, CDR2 SVGAGI. The CDR3 loop spans 15 amino acids. V lost 4 bases, J lost 3 bases, and 6 bases stayed unmatched.

This clonotype was detected only a few times. The chain has TRBV6-5 and TRBJ1-2; no firm D call. The germline V gene encodes CDR1 MNHEY and CDR2 SVGAGI. The V end was cut by 2 bases, the J end by 2 bases, with 12 bases between. This CDR3 is 15 amino acids long. This CDR3 reads CASSYPGLGNYGYTF. The CDR3 DNA is TGTGCCAGCAGTTACCCCGGACTGGGGAACTATGGCTACACCTTC.

The chain combines TRBV6-2 or TRBV6-3 with TRBJ2-2; TRBD2 is a possible D gene (6 bases). The CDR3 sequence is 15 residues long. V was trimmed by 7 bases and J by 1 base, leaving 13 bases between them. Germline V gene data show CDR1 as MNHEY and CDR2 as SVGEGT. Here the CDR3 reads CASTSPGRNTGELFF. CDR3 sequence (DNA): TGTGCCAGCACTTCACCCGGGAGGAACACCGGGGAGCTGTTTTTT.

The CDR3 loop is CASRTSGVYEQYF. The CDR3 DNA is TGTGCCAGCAGGACCAGCGGGGTCTACGAGCAGTACTTC. The chain combines TRBV12-3 or TRBV12-4 with TRBJ2-7; 7 bases align to TRBD2. The CDR3 is made up of 13 amino acids. Germline trimming cut 6 bases from V and 3 bases from J; bases unmatched to any gene: 5.

The sample holds a few counts of this clonotype. The rearrangement links TRBV6-5 to TRBJ2-7; D perhaps matches TRBD1 (6 bases). Looked up from germline, CDR1 is MNHEY and CDR2 is SVGAGI. The CDR3 spans 14 residues. Trimming took 0 bases from V and 4 from J, leaving 10 bases between them. The CDR3 sequence is CASSYSGQGYEQYF. The CDR3 bases are TGTGCCAGCAGTTACTCGGGGCAGGGGTACGAGCAGTACTTC.

Note on this clonotype: A read error may produce the germline difference seen at one junction end. The chain uses TRBV15 and TRBJ2-2; possible D gene TRBD2, 6 bases. CDR1 LNHNV and CDR2 YYDKDF come from the germline V gene (reference sequence). The CDR3 extends over 15 amino acids. This CDR3 reads CASSSPSANTGELFF. For the CDR3, the DNA is TGTGCCAGCAGCAGCCCTAGCGCTAACACCGGGGAGCTGTTTTTT.

This clonotype turned up a few times. The rearrangement links TRBV19 to TRBJ1-2; the D gene is possibly TRBD1 (5 bases). The CDR3 totals 14 residues. Germline V gene lookup returns CDR1 LNHDA and CDR2 SQIVND (reference sequence). V gave up 1 base and J gave up 6 bases, with 12 bases separating them. CDR3 coding DNA: TGTGCCAGTAGTATAGGTTGGCAGGGCGATGGCTACACCTTC. Protein product: CASSIGWQGDGYTF.

This clonotype appeared a few times. This sequence joins TRBV12-3 or TRBV12-4 and TRBJ1-2; 7 positions agree with TRBD1. This CDR3 spans 13 amino acids. J lost 8 bases, V lost 5 bases, and 8 bases had no gene match. DNA of the CDR3: TGTGCCAGCAGTCCACCGACAGGGAAGGGCTACACCTTC. This encodes CASSPPTGKGYTF.

This clonotype was recorded a few times. This chain links TRBV7-3 with TRBJ2-2; perhaps TRBD1 as D (5 bases). CDR1 and CDR2 (germline): SGHTA, FQGTGA. V was trimmed by 2 bases and J by 5 bases, leaving 9 bases between them. The CDR3 loop spans 14 amino acids. The CDR3 is CASSLYQGTGELFF. Here the CDR3 DNA reads TGTGCCAGCAGCTTATACCAGGGAACCGGGGAGCTGTTTTTT.

This clonotype was detected only a few times. This chain connects TRBV7-9 to TRBJ1-5; D remains ambiguous. Trimming took off 5 bases at V and 10 bases at J, with 18 bases between the two ends. Germline V gene data show CDR1 as SEHNR and CDR2 as FQNEAQ (reference sequence). The CDR3 runs to 14 residues. The CDR3 DNA reads TGTGCCAGCAGCCAGGACGTAAGATCAGGTCCCCAGCATTTT. It is translated as CASSQDVRSGPQHF. The full variable domain, completed using reference TRBV7-9 and TRBJ1-5, is DTGVSQNPRHKITKRGQNVTFRCDPISEHNRLYWYRQTLGQGPEFLTYFQNEAQLEKSRLLSDRFSAERPKGSFSTLEIQRTEQGDSAMYLCASSQDVRSGPQHFGDGTRLSIL.

The chain employs TRBV6-2 or TRBV6-3 and TRBJ2-1; 14 positions agree with TRBD2. This CDR3 has 15 residues. CDR1 is MNHEY and CDR2 is SVGEGT in the germline V gene. V lost 6 bases, J lost 7 bases, and 5 bases stayed unmatched. The CDR3 reads CASSPGLAGVNEQFF. The CDR3 DNA reads TGTGCCAGCAGCCCGGGACTAGCGGGAGTTAATGAGCAGTTCTTC.

The V call is TRBV5-1, the J call TRBJ1-2; D might be TRBD1 (5 bases). Per the germline V gene, CDR1 is SGHRS and CDR2 is YFSETQ. The CDR3 is 12 residues long. Trimming took off 0 bases at V and 8 bases at J, with 8 bases between the two ends. CDR3 nucleotide sequence: TGCGCCAGCAGCTTGGATAGGGGAGGCTACACCTTC. Amino acids: CASSLDRGGYTF.

The chain is built from TRBV2 and TRBJ1-5, with D possibly TRBD1 on 6 matching bases. This CDR3 comprises 13 residues. V lost 8 bases to trimming and J lost 4 bases, with 12 bases between them. Germline V gene data show CDR1 as SNHLY and CDR2 as FYNNEI. The CDR3 nucleotides are TGTGCCAGCTATGGACAGCTTAATCAGCCCCAGCATTTT. Amino acids: CASYGQLNQPQHF.

The rearrangement uses TRBV6-4 and TRBJ2-2; unclear D gene. CDR1 is MRHNA and CDR2 is SNTAGT in the germline V gene. The CDR3 spans 14 residues. The germline V and J ends were trimmed by 6 bases and 5 bases, with 13 bases remaining between them. The CDR3 sequence: CASSPPEVTGELFF. For the CDR3, the DNA is TGTGCCAGCAGCCCCCCTGAGGTTACCGGGGAGCTGTTTTTT.

CDR3 protein: CSARSTSRPAGELFF. The CDR3 region has the DNA TGCAGTGCTAGATCAACTAGTCGTCCGGCCGGGGAGCTGTTTTTT. The chain has TRBV20-1 and TRBJ2-2, with D perhaps matching TRBD2 (5 bases). The CDR3 is 15 amino acids. V lost 2 bases and J 6 bases, leaving 16 bases between the germline ends. Per germline, CDR1 DFQATT and CDR2 SNEGSKA (reference sequence).

The rearrangement joins TRBV29-1 to TRBJ2-1, with a tentative D call TRBD1 (5 bases). Germline CDR1 SQVTM, CDR2 ANQGSEA. V was cut by 6 bases and J by 0 bases, with 6 bases left in between. The CDR3 sequence is 12 residues long. Here the CDR3 reads CSVDSSYNEQFF. For the CDR3, the DNA is TGCAGCGTCGACAGCTCCTACAATGAGCAGTTCTTC.

This chain joins TRBV9 and TRBJ1-2, with TRBD1 identical over 9 bases. V dropped 0 bases and J dropped 7; count of bases not matched to a gene: 31. The V gene's germline CDR1 is SGDLS and CDR2 YYNGEE. This CDR3 spans 23 amino acids. CDR3 in DNA: TGTGCCAGCAGCGTAGCTCCTGGACAGGGGTTAATTGGGGACAGGATTATCGGCGGTGGCTACACCTTC. Its translation: CASSVAPGQGLIGDRIIGGGYTF.

This clonotype was picked up a small number of times. The chain has TRBV28 and TRBJ2-5, with D maybe TRBD1 (5 bases). There are 14 residues in the CDR3. The V end lost 6 bases, the J end lost 3 bases, and 14 bases lay between the germline ends. Germline-derived CDR1 and CDR2 are MDHEN and SYDVKM. CDR3: CASSVNDRKETQYF. DNA for the CDR3: TGTGCCAGCAGCGTCAACGACAGAAAAGAGACCCAGTACTTC.

In this sample, this clonotype is medium-sized. The rearrangement joins TRBV20-1 to TRBJ2-5, with D maybe TRBD2 (5 bases). Germline CDR1 and CDR2: DFQATT and SNEGSKA (reference sequence). Trimming removed 6 bases from V and 6 bases from J, with 20 bases in between. CDR3 size: 14 residues. CDR3 DNA: TGCAGTGCGCAAACCCGGTTGGACGGGAAGACCCAGTACTTC. Translation: CSAQTRLDGKTQYF.

This clonotype was observed a few times. This chain uses TRBV7-9 with TRBJ1-6, with 7 bases matching TRBD1. V shed 4 bases, J shed 7 bases, and the junction held 4 bases outside the gene matches. The CDR3 is 14 amino acids. CDR1 and CDR2 (germline): SEHNR, FQNEAQ (reference sequence). CDR3 region: CASSSDRANSPLHF. CDR3 coding DNA: TGTGCCAGCAGCTCCGACAGGGCCAATTCACCCCTCCACTTT. Variable domain in full (rest from reference TRBV7-9 and TRBJ1-6): DTGVSQNPRHKITKRGQNVTFRCDPISEHNRLYWYRQTLGQGPEFLTYFQNEAQLEKSRLLSDRFSAERPKGSFSTLEIQRTEQGDSAMYLCASSSDRANSPLHFGNGTRLTVT.